The next 27 T cell receptor beta chains were all read from a single sample in a study of shared clonotypes between healthy human individuals. This table comes from immunoSEQ multiplex PCR, and its TCRdb copy is limited to in-frame clones, with some not included. The sample has 750,000 to 1,000,000 clones; 80% to 95% are singletons. CD45RO negativity and positive selection for CCR7 defined naive CD8 cells, a population that excluded terminally differentiated effector memory CD45RA+ cells. The sample was naive CD8+ T cells sorted from blood. These receptors all come from a man younger than 40 in good health.

Points on this clone: A junction end diverges from the germline sequence, so it may reflect a read error. The gene calls are TRBV7-7 and TRBJ2-5, with TRBD2 identical over 15 bases. Germline lookup yields CDR1 SSHAT and CDR2 FNYEAQ (reference sequence). The CDR3 has 16 amino acids. CDR3 in DNA: TGTGCTAGCAGCCAGGGACTAGCGGGGGGCCAAGAGACCCAGTACTTC. This encodes CASSQGLAGGQETQYF.

The CDR3 nucleotides are TGTGCCAGTAGTCCCGTGGTAACGGGCTTTAGTACCGGGGAGCTGTTTTTT. Its protein product is CASSPVVTGFSTGELFF. This chain joins TRBV19 and TRBJ2-2; D remains ambiguous. The CDR3 length is 17 residues. The V end lost 5 bases, the J end lost 5 bases, and 21 bases lay between the germline ends. Germline CDR1 LNHDA, CDR2 SQIVND (reference sequence).

This sequence joins TRBV4-3 and TRBJ1-5; tentative D call: TRBD1 (5 bases). The V gene lost 0 bases and the J gene lost 2 bases, with 11 bases spanning the gap. The germline V gene encodes CDR1 LGHNA and CDR2 YSLEER. The CDR3 has 16 residues. The CDR3 bases are TGCGCCAGCAGCCAAGAGAGGGGTTTGGGCAATCAGCCCCAGCATTTT. Its protein product is CASSQERGLGNQPQHF.

This chain joins TRBV7-3 and TRBJ2-3, with TRBD1 matching 7 bases. Germline V gene data show CDR1 as SGHTA and CDR2 as FQGTGA. This CDR3 is 14 amino acids long. With 5 bases clipped from V and 0 bases from J, the junction kept 2 bases outside the gene matches. CDR3 nucleotides: TGTGCCAGCAGCCCGACAGGGAGCACAGATACGCAGTATTTT. This gives the protein CASSPTGSTDTQYF.

This clone appeared a few times. The V gene is TRBV10-2, the J gene TRBJ1-2; tentative D call: TRBD1 (5 bases). Germline V gene lookup returns CDR1 WSHSY and CDR2 SAAADI. Trimming took 3 bases from V and 10 from J, leaving 9 bases between them. CDR3 length equals 11 residues. The CDR3 region has the DNA TGCGCCAGCAGTGATACAGGAGCCTACACCTTC. This translates into CASSDTGAYTF.

For the CDR3, the DNA is TGTGCCACCAGAGGTACTAGCTCCTACGAGCAGTACTTC. Protein sequence: CATRGTSSYEQYF. The chain carries TRBV15 and TRBJ2-7; TRBD2 is a possible D gene (5 bases). CDR1 is LNHNV, CDR2 YYDKDF, per germline (reference sequence). V lost 6 bases, J lost 0 bases, and 9 bases lay in between. This CDR3 comprises 13 residues.

This chain uses TRBV29-1 with TRBJ2-1; TRBD2 matches at 8 bases. The V gene's germline CDR1 is SQVTM and CDR2 ANQGSEA. CDR3 length: 16 residues. V was pared by 0 bases and J by 6 bases, with 10 bases of the junction left unmatched. In DNA form, the CDR3 reads TGCAGCGTTGAAGATCCCCCACTAGCGGCGGGCAATGAGCAGTTCTTC. This encodes CSVEDPPLAAGNEQFF.

The CDR3 DNA sequence: TGTGCCAGCAGCTTAGCTCTGAACAGGGGCTCCTACGAGCAGTACTTC. This encodes CASSLALNRGSYEQYF. This sequence joins TRBV7-8 and TRBJ2-7; 7 bases match TRBD1. The germline CDR1 and CDR2 sequences are SGHVS and FQNEAQ. V trimming: 0 bases; J trimming: 0 bases; junction bases outside the gene matches: 5. The CDR3 is 16 amino acids.

J is TRBJ2-3 and V is TRBV11-2; 7 nucleotides line up with TRBD1. Trimming at V came to 4 bases and at J to 3 bases, leaving 19 bases not matched to a gene. The germline V gene encodes CDR1 SGHAT and CDR2 FQNNGV. This CDR3 comprises 19 residues. The DNA of the CDR3 is TGTGCCAGCAGCTCGACACCTAGGGACAGTTCCCCGGGAACAGATACGCAGTATTTT. Translating gives CASSSTPRDSSPGTDTQYF.

The rearrangement links TRBV11-2 to TRBJ2-1, with 14 bases aligning to TRBD2. CDR3 size: 16 residues. Germline CDR1 SGHAT, CDR2 FQNNGV. Trimming took 8 bases from V and 5 from J; bases not matched to a gene: 8. In DNA form, the CDR3 reads TGTGCCAGCCTCCCGGGACTAGCGGGAGCCCACAATGAGCAGTTCTTC. Its protein is CASLPGLAGAHNEQFF.

The chain is built from TRBV5-6 and TRBJ2-7; the D gene could be TRBD1 or TRBD2 (5 bases each). The CDR3 totals 12 residues. Germline CDR1 is SGHDT and CDR2 is YYEEEE. V lost 5 bases and J 2 bases, leaving 8 bases between the germline ends. As DNA, the CDR3 is TGTGCCAGCAGTGAGGGGCCCTACGAGCAGTACTTC. This codes for CASSEGPYEQYF.

The rearrangement uses TRBV5-1 and TRBJ2-2, with 13 positions matching TRBD2. The CDR3 totals 18 residues. Germline V lookup: CDR1 SGHRS, CDR2 YFSETQ. V gave up 4 bases and J gave up 6 bases; unmatched junction bases: 12. The CDR3 DNA sequence: TGCGCCAGCAGCATCCCCAGCACTAGCGGGAGGGTCCCCGGGGAGCTGTTTTTT. Amino acids: CASSIPSTSGRVPGELFF.

The V call is TRBV19, the J call TRBJ2-5, with 8 bases lining up with TRBD1. Germline CDR1 reads LNHDA; CDR2 reads SQIVND (reference sequence). V lost 5 bases, J lost 5 bases, and 1 base stayed unmatched. This CDR3 contains 12 residues. The CDR3 sequence is CASSRDRETQYF. The CDR3 nucleotides are TGTGCCAGTAGTCGGGACAGGGAGACCCAGTACTTC. The full variable domain, with the rest looked up from reference TRBV19 and TRBJ2-5, is DGGITQSPKYLFRKEGQNVTLSCEQNLNHDAMYWYRQDPGQGLRLIYYSQIVNDFQKGDIAEGYSVSREKKESFPLTVTSAQKNPTAFYLCASSRDRETQYFGPGTRLLVL.

The rearrangement links TRBV9 to TRBJ2-7; TRBD2 aligns across 8 bases. The V gene's germline CDR1 is SGDLS and CDR2 YYNGEE. V was pared by 4 bases and J by 6 bases, with 9 bases of the junction left unmatched. This CDR3 is built from 14 residues. The CDR3 DNA follows: TGTGCCAGCAGCTCGAGCGGGAGCAACAGCGAGCAGTACTTC. This translates into CASSSSGSNSEQYF.

The CDR3 DNA reads as TGTGCCAGCGGACCGGGACAGAAAAGCTATGGCTACACCTTC. This encodes CASGPGQKSYGYTF. V is TRBV2 and J is TRBJ1-2, with 7 bases lining up with TRBD1. This CDR3 spans 14 amino acids. J gave up 4 bases and V 8 bases, and 10 bases lay outside the gene matches. Germline V CDR1 and CDR2: SNHLY, FYNNEI.

V usage is TRBV5-5 and J usage is TRBJ1-4; D perhaps matches TRBD1 (6 bases). Deletions cut 4 bases from V and 0 bases from J, with 10 bases between. This CDR3 has 15 residues. Germline V gives CDR1 SGHKS, CDR2 YYEKEE (reference sequence). The CDR3 here is CASSPGAPTNEKLFF. The CDR3 coding sequence is TGTGCCAGCAGCCCGGGGGCCCCAACTAATGAAAAACTGTTTTTT.

The J gene is TRBJ2-5, the V gene TRBV5-4; 9 bases align to TRBD2. Trimming removed 4 bases from V and 4 bases from J; junction bases left unmatched: 8. The length of the CDR3 is 15 residues. The germline gives CDR1 SGHNT, CDR2 YYREEE (reference sequence). CDR3 DNA sequence: TGTGCCAGCAGCGATTTTAGCGGGAGCAGAGAGACCCAGTACTTC. Translated: CASSDFSGSRETQYF.

As concerns this clone: Within the sample, other DNA sequences also encode this same CDR3. This chain connects TRBV2 to TRBJ2-2; 11 positions agree with TRBD2. The germline V gene encodes CDR1 SNHLY and CDR2 FYNNEI. V lost 6 bases and J lost 5; bases outside the gene matches: 5. The CDR3 contains 15 residues. The CDR3 DNA reads as TGTGCCAGCAGAAGGACTAGCGGGTCAACCGGGGAGCTGTTTTTT. Translating it yields CASRRTSGSTGELFF.

The V gene is TRBV7-3, the J gene TRBJ1-1; 7 bases agree with TRBD1. V gave up 3 bases and J gave up 0 bases; unmatched junction bases: 1. CDR1 is SGHTA, CDR2 FQGTGA, per germline. This CDR3 has 14 amino acids. CDR3: CASSLTGMNTEAFF. CDR3 coding DNA: TGTGCCAGCAGCTTGACAGGGATGAACACTGAAGCTTTCTTT. Filled out from reference TRBV7-3 and TRBJ1-1, the complete variable domain reads GAGVSQTPSNKVTEKGKYVELRCDPISGHTALYWYRQSLGQGPEFLIYFQGTGAADDSGLPNDRFFAVRPEGSVSTLKIQRTERGDSAVYLCASSLTGMNTEAFFGQGTRLTVV.

The chain uses TRBV28 and TRBJ1-5; TRBD1 aligns across 7 bases. The CDR3 consists of 15 residues. V shed 5 bases, J shed 5 bases, and the junction held 9 bases outside the gene matches. Germline lookup yields CDR1 MDHEN and CDR2 SYDVKM. CDR3 loop: CASSDRQGRDQPQHF. In nucleotides, the CDR3 is TGTGCCAGCAGTGATCGACAGGGACGGGATCAGCCCCAGCATTTT.

The count of this clone is one. The chain couples TRBV6-5 to TRBJ2-7; possible D gene TRBD2, 7 bases. Germline lookup yields CDR1 MNHEY and CDR2 SVGAGI. The V end lost 5 bases, the J end lost 5 bases, and 13 bases lay between the germline ends. This CDR3 has 13 amino acids. The CDR3 spells CASSPLGGHEQYF. CDR3 sequence (DNA): TGTGCCAGCAGTCCGCTCGGGGGGCACGAGCAGTACTTC.

The rearrangement links TRBV28 to TRBJ2-7; 8 positions match TRBD1. J lost 5 bases, V lost 6 bases, and 12 bases had no gene match. Germline CDR1 reads MDHEN; CDR2 reads SYDVKM. This CDR3 region has 15 residues. The CDR3 here is CASSPQGARRHEQYF. CDR3 nucleotide sequence: TGTGCCAGCAGCCCTCAGGGGGCTCGTAGGCACGAGCAGTACTTC.

V and J are TRBV28 and TRBJ2-1; D unclear. The CDR3 spans 18 residues. Germline V gene lookup returns CDR1 MDHEN and CDR2 SYDVKM. Trimming shortened V by 3 bases and J by 0 bases, and 18 bases separated the two germline ends. The chain's CDR3 is CASSLIAVRTSSYNEQFF. The DNA for the CDR3 is TGTGCCAGCAGTTTGATTGCGGTTAGGACGAGCTCCTACAATGAGCAGTTCTTC. Combining the CDR3 with reference TRBV28 and TRBJ2-1 gives the whole variable domain DVKVTQSSRYLVKRTGEKVFLECVQDMDHENMFWYRQDPGLGLRLIYFSYDVKMKEKGDIPEGYSVSREKKERFSLILESASTNQTSMYLCASSLIAVRTSSYNEQFFGPGTRLTVL.

The chain combines TRBV29-1 with TRBJ2-7, with 8 bases that match TRBD1. V gave up 8 bases and J gave up 1 base; unmatched junction bases: 7. The CDR3 is 13 amino acids. Germline CDR1 reads SQVTM; CDR2 reads ANQGSEA. CDR3 loop: CSFSGGRSYEQYF. DNA for the CDR3: TGCAGCTTCTCAGGGGGCAGGTCCTACGAGCAGTACTTC.

The gene calls are TRBV6-5 and TRBJ2-1, with TRBD2 identical over 15 bases. The germline gives CDR1 MNHEY, CDR2 SVGAGI. The ends lost 5 bases at V and 7 bases at J; junction bases unmatched: 3. The CDR3 contains 15 residues. The DNA for the CDR3 is TGTGCCAGCAGTCCGGGGACTAGCGGGAGGAATGAGCAGTTCTTC. Amino acid sequence: CASSPGTSGRNEQFF.

The chain carries TRBV2 and TRBJ2-1; 7 bases match TRBD1. This CDR3 is 15 amino acids long. The germline V gene has CDR1 SNHLY and CDR2 FYNNEI. With V trimmed by 6 bases and J by 1 base, 6 bases remained unmatched. The CDR3 loop is CASRGDSSSYNEQFF. The CDR3 DNA follows: TGTGCCAGCAGAGGGGACAGTTCTTCCTACAATGAGCAGTTCTTC.

The chain links TRBV10-3 to TRBJ2-1; 8 bases map to TRBD2. CDR3 length: 16 residues. The J segment lost 2 bases and the V segment lost 2 bases, leaving 5 bases of the junction unmatched. The germline V gene has CDR1 ENHRY and CDR2 SYGVKD. The CDR3 coding sequence is TGTGCCATCAGTGAGAAGACTAGCGCGGCCTACAATGAGCAGTTCTTC. Its protein is CAISEKTSAAYNEQFF.